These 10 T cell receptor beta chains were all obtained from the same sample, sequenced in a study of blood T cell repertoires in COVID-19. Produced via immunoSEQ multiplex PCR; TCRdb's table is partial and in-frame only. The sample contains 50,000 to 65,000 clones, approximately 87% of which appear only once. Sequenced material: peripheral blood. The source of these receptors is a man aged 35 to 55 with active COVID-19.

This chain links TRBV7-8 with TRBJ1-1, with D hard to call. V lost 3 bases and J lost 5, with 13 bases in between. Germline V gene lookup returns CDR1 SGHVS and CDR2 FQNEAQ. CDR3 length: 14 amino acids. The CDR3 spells CASSFGLERTEAFF. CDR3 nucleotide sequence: TGTGCCAGCAGCTTCGGGTTAGAAAGAACTGAAGCTTTCTTT.

The CDR3 nucleotides are TGTGCCAGCAGCGTCAACAGGGGAAACTATGGCTACACCTTC. It codes for CASSVNRGNYGYTF. V is TRBV7-8 and J is TRBJ1-2; the match to TRBD1 covers 7 bases. V dropped 5 bases and J dropped 2; count of bases not matched to a gene: 5. The CDR3 spans 14 residues. Germline values: CDR1 SGHVS, CDR2 FQNEAQ.

The CDR3 reads CASTTGGNTEAFF. DNA for the CDR3: TGTGCCAGCACCACCGGGGGGAACACTGAAGCTTTCTTT. The chain couples TRBV18 to TRBJ1-1, with D tentatively TRBD1 (5 bases). Trimming cost V 8 bases and J 1 base, with 11 bases left between them. The CDR3 consists of 13 residues. Germline-derived CDR1 and CDR2 are KGHSH and LQKENI.

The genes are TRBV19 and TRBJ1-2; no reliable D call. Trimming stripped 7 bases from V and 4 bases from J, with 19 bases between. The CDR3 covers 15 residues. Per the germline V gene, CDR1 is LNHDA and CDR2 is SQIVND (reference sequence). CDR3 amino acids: CASIPGSQTPYGYTF. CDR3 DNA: TGTGCCAGTATCCCCGGGAGCCAGACCCCCTATGGCTACACCTTC.

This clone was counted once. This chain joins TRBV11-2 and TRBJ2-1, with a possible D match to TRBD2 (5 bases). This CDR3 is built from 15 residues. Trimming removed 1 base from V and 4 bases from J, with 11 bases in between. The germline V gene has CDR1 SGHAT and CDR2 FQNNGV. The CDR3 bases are TGTGCCAGCAGCTTAGGCGCCCTAGCATACAATGAGCAGTTCTTC. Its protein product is CASSLGALAYNEQFF.

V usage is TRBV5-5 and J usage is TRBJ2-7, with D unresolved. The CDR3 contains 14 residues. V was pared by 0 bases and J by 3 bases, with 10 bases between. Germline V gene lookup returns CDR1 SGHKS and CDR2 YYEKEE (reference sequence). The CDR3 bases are TGTGCCAGCAGCTTGGGAGGTCTGGGCTACGAGCAGTACTTC. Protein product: CASSLGGLGYEQYF.

The DNA for the CDR3 is TGTGCCAGCAGTCTCCAGACAGGAAGTCGATCACCCCTCCACTTT. Its protein product is CASSLQTGSRSPLHF. The chain recombines TRBV28 with TRBJ1-6; possible D gene TRBD1, 6 bases. CDR3 length: 15 residues. CDR1 and CDR2 (germline): MDHEN, SYDVKM. Trimming removed 5 bases at V and 10 bases at J, with 18 bases between.

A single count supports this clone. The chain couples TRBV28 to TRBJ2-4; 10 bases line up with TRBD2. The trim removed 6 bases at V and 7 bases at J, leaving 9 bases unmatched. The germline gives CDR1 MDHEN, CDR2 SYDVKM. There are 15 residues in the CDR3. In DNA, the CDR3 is TGTGCCAGCAGGAGGAGCCTAGCGGGAGCGAACATTCAGTACTTC. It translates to CASRRSLAGANIQYF.

The DNA of the CDR3 is TGTGCCAGCAGCTTCAGACAGGGGGTCAACACTGAAGCTTTCTTT. Its protein product is CASSFRQGVNTEAFF. This chain joins TRBV7-8 and TRBJ1-1; 9 nucleotides align to TRBD1. The CDR3 length is 15 residues. The ends lost 3 bases at V and 2 bases at J; junction bases unmatched: 4. The germline V gene encodes CDR1 SGHVS and CDR2 FQNEAQ.

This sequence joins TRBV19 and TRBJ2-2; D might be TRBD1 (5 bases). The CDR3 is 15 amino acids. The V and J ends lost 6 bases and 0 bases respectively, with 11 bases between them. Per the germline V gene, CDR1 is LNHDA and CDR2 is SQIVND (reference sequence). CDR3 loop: CASRRQFSNTGELFF. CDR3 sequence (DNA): TGTGCCAGTAGGCGACAGTTCTCGAACACCGGGGAGCTGTTTTTT. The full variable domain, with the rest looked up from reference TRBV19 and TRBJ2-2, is DGGITQSPKYLFRKEGQNVTLSCEQNLNHDAMYWYRQDPGQGLRLIYYSQIVNDFQKGDIAEGYSVSREKKESFPLTVTSAQKNPTAFYLCASRRQFSNTGELFFGEGSRLTVL.